This T cell receptor beta chain was obtained from a study of CD4 T cells in relation to SARS-CoV-2 and coronaviruses. The study's findings and limits: No donor gave both pre-pandemic and post-infection samples. About 65% of donors had memory CD4+ clonotypes crossrecognizing SARS-CoV-2 and common cold coronavirus spike.

Only one count was recorded for this clone. Antigen: not known. Sequenced by immunoSEQ multiplex PCR; TCRdb stores in-frame clones only, minus some. The sample shows tens of thousands of clones, around 80% of them seen only once. V was clipped by 4 bases and J by 1 base, with 7 bases between them. This CDR3 is 13 amino acids long. Germline loops: CDR1 SGHTA, CDR2 FQGTGA. Naive and memory CD4+ T cells were separated from cryopreserved PBMCs. Sorted naive or memory CD4+ cells met CEF peptides for about 10 days. Sequencing input: memory CD4+ T cells from PBMCs, cultured in vitro. This clonotype was sampled from an adult with COVID-19. The chain uses TRBV7-3 and TRBJ1-1; D call uncertain. This chain's CDR3 is CASSSQENTEAFF. CDR3 sequence (DNA): TGTGCCAGCAGCTCTCAGGAGAACACTGAAGCTTTCTTT.